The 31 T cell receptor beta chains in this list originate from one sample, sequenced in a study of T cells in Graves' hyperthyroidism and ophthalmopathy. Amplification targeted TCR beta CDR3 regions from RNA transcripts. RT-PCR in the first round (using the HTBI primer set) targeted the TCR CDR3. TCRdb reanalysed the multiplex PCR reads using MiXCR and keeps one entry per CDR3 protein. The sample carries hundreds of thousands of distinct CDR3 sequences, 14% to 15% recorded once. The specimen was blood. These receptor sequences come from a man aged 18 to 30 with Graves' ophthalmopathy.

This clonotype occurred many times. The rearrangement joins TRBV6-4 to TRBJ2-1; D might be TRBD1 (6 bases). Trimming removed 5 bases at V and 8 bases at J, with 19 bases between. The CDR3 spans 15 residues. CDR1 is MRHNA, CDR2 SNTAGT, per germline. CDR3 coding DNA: TGTGCCAGCAGTCTGACAGGTGGGAGTACCGATGAGCAGTTCTTC. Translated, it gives CASSLTGGSTDEQFF.

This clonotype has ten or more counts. The CDR3, as DNA: TGTGCCAGCAGCTTAGGGGATTTTGGGTACAATGAGCAGTTCTTC. Translation gives CASSLGDFGYNEQFF. V gene TRBV7-2 combines with J gene TRBJ2-1; D is uncertain. CDR1 is SGHTA and CDR2 is FQGNSA in the germline V gene. This CDR3 is 15 amino acids long. V was clipped by 1 base and J by 4 bases, with 11 bases between them.

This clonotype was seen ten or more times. The CDR3 here is CASSLDGNRPSTDTQYF. The CDR3 coding sequence is TGTGCCAGCAGCTTAGACGGGAACCGCCCTAGCACAGATACGCAGTATTTT. The chain combines TRBV7-3 with TRBJ2-3; TRBD2 is a possible D gene (5 bases). Germline V gene lookup returns CDR1 SGHTA and CDR2 FQGTGA. Trimming cost V 2 bases and J 0 bases, with 15 bases left between them. The length of the CDR3 is 17 residues.

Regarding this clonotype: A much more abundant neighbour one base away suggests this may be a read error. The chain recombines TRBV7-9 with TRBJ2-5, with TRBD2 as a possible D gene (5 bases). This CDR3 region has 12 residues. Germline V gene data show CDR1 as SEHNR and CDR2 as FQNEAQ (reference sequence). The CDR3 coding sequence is TGTGCCAGCAGCGACGACGGGGAGACCCATTACTTC. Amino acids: CASSDDGETHYF.

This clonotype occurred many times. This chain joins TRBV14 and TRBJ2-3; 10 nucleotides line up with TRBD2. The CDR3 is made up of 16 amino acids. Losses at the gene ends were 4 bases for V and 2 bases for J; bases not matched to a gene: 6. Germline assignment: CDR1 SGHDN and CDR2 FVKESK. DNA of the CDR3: TGTGCCAGCAGCCCCCGACTAGCGGGCTACACAGATACGCAGTATTTT. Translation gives CASSPRLAGYTDTQYF.

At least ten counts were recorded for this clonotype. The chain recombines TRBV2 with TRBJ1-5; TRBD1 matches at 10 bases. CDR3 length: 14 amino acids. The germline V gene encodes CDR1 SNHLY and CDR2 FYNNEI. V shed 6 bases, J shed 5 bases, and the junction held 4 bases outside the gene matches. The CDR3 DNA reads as TGTGCCAGCAGAGTGGACAGGGGGGATCAGCCCCAGCATTTT. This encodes CASRVDRGDQPQHF.

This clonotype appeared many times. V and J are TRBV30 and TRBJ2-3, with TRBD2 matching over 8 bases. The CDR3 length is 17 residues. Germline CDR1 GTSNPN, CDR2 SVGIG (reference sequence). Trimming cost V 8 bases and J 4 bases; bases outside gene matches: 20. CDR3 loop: CAGSRGGSGRVADTQYF. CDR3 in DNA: TGTGCCGGATCCCGAGGGGGAAGCGGGAGAGTGGCAGATACGCAGTATTTT.

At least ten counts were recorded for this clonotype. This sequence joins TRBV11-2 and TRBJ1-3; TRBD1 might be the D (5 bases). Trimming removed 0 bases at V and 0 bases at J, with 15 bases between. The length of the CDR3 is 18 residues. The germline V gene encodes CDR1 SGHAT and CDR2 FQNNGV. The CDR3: CASSLDPGTPHSGNTIYF. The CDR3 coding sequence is TGTGCCAGCAGCTTAGATCCCGGGACGCCCCACTCTGGAAACACCATATATTTT.

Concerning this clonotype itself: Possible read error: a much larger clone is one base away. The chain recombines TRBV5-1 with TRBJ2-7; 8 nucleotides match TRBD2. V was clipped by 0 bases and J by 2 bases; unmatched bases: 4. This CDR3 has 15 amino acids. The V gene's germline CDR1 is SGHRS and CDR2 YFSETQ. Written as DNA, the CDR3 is TGCGCCAGCAGCTTGGCTGGCGGGGGGCCCTACGAGCAGTACTTC. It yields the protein CASSLAGGGPYEQYF.

The CDR3 region is CASSKWGTGGEIYEQYF. CDR3 in DNA: TGTGCCAGCAGTAAATGGGGGACGGGAGGGGAGATCTACGAGCAGTACTTC. V and J are TRBV6-2 or TRBV6-3 and TRBJ2-7; 8 bases align to TRBD2. Germline CDR1 MNHEY, CDR2 SVGEGT. The CDR3 runs 17 residues. Trimming cost V 5 bases and J 3 bases; bases outside gene matches: 15.

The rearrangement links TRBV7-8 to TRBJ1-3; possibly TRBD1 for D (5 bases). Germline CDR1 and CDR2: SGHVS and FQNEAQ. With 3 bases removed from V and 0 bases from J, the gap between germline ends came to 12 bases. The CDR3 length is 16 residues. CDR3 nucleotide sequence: TGTGCCAGCAGCTTCCGAGGGGCGCTCTCTGGAAACACCATATATTTT. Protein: CASSFRGALSGNTIYF.

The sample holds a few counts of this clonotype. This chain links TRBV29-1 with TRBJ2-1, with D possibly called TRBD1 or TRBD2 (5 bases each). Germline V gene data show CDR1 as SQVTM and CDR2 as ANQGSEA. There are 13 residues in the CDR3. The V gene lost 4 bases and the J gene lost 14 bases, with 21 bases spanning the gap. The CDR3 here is CSVVASRDLGEFF. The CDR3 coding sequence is TGCAGCGTTGTCGCGTCCAGGGACCTCGGAGAGTTCTTC.

The CDR3 loop is CSAPPGGTSGRDTQYF. DNA for the CDR3: TGCAGCGCCCCCCCTGGGGGGACTAGCGGGAGAGATACGCAGTATTTT. V is TRBV29-1 and J is TRBJ2-3, with 14 bases lining up with TRBD2. The V gene's germline CDR1 is SQVTM and CDR2 ANQGSEA. The junction had 11 bases not matched to a gene; V was cut back by 7 bases and J by 5 bases. The CDR3 loop spans 16 amino acids.

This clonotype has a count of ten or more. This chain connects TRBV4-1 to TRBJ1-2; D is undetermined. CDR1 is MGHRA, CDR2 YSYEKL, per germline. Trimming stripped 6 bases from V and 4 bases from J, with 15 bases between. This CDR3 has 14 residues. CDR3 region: CASRDSTDVYGYTF. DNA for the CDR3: TGCGCCAGCAGGGATTCGACGGATGTCTATGGCTACACCTTC.

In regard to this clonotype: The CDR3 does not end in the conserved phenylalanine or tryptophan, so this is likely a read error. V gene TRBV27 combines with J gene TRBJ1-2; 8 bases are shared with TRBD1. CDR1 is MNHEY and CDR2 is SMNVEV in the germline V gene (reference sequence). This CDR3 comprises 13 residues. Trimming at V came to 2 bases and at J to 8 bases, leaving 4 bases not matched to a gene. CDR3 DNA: TGTGCCAGCAGTTTAGGACAGGGCGGAGGCTACACCCTC. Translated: CASSLGQGGGYTL.

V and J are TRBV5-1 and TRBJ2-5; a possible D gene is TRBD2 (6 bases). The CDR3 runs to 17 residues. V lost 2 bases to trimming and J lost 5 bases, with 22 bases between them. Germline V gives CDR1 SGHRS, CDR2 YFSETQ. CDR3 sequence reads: CASSFSRDTSGGETQYF. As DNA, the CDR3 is TGCGCCAGCAGCTTTAGCCGAGACACCTCTGGAGGGGAGACCCAGTACTTC.

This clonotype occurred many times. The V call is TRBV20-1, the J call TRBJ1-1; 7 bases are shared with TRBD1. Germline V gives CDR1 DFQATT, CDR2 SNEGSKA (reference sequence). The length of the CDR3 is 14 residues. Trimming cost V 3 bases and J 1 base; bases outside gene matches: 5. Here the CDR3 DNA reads TGCAGTGCTAGGCCAGGGGGGCCGAACACTGAAGCTTTCTTT. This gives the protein CSARPGGPNTEAFF.

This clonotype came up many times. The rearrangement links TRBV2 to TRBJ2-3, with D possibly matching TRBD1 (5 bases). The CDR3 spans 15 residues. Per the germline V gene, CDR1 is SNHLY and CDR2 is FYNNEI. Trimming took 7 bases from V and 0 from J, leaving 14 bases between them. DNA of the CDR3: TGTGCCAGCAATGTCCAGGGATCTAGCACAGATACGCAGTATTTT. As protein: CASNVQGSSTDTQYF. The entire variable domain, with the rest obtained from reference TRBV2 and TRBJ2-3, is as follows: EPEVTQTPSHQVTQMGQEVILRCVPISNHLYFYWYRQILGQKVEFLVSFYNNEISEKSEIFDDQFSVERPDGSNFTLKIRSTKLEDSAMYFCASNVQGSSTDTQYFGPGTRLTVL.

CDR3 in amino acids: CASSLAYREDEQYF. CDR3 nucleotides: TGTGCCAGCAGTTTGGCCTACAGGGAGGACGAGCAGTACTTC. This chain uses TRBV2 with TRBJ2-7; D is possibly TRBD1 or TRBD2 (6 bases each). Germline CDR1 is SNHLY and CDR2 is FYNNEI. CDR3 length equals 14 residues. The V end lost 5 bases, the J end lost 5 bases, and 16 bases lay between the germline ends.

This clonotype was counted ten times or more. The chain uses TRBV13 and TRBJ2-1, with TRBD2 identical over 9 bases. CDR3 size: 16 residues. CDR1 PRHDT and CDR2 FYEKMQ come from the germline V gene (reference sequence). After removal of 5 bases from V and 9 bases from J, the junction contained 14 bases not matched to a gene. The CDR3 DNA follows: TGTGCCAGCAGCCCCGAGTTCCTAGCGGGATCAGGTGAGCAGTTCTTC. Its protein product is CASSPEFLAGSGEQFF.

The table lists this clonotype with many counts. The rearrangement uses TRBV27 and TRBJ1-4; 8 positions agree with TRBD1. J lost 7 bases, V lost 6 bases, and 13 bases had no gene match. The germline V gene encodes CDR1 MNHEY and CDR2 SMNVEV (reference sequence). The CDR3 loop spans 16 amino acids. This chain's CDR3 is CASRPTATGAGEKLFF. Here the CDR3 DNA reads TGTGCCAGCAGGCCGACGGCGACAGGGGCGGGTGAAAAACTGTTTTTT.

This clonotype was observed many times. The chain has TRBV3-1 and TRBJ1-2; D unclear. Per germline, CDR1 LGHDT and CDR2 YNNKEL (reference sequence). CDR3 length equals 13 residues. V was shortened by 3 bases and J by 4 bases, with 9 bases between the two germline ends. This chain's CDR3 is CASSQAGIYGYTF. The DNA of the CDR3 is TGTGCCAGCAGCCAGGCTGGGATCTATGGCTACACCTTC.

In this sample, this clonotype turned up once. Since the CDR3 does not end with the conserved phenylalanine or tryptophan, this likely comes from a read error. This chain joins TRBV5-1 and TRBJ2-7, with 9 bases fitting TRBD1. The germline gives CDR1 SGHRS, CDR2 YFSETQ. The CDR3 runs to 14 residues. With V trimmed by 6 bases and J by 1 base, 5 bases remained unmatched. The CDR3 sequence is CASTPGQGSYEQYL. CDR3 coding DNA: TGCGCCAGCACCCCGGGACAGGGATCCTACGAGCAGTACCTC.

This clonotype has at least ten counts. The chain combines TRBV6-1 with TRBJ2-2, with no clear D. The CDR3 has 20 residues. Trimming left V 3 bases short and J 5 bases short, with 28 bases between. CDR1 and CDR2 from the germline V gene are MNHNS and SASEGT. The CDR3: CASSDPDLDQLFPKTGELFF. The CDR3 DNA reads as TGTGCCAGCAGTGATCCCGATCTTGATCAGCTCTTTCCCAAAACCGGGGAGCTGTTTTTT.

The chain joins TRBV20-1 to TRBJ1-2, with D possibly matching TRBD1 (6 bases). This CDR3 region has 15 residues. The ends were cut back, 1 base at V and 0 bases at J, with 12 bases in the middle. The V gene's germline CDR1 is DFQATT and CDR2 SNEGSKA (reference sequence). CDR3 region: CSARGADSTNYGYTF. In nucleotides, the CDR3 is TGCAGTGCTAGAGGTGCGGACAGTACTAACTATGGCTACACCTTC.

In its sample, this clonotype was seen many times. The CDR3 nucleotides read TGCGCCAGCAGTGAGTGGACAGGGCGGCCAGATACGCAGTATTTT. This sequence encodes CASSEWTGRPDTQYF. This sequence joins TRBV10-1 and TRBJ2-3, with TRBD1 matching 8 bases. V lost 1 base to trimming and J lost 4 bases; unmatched junction nucleotides: 4. Looked up from germline, CDR1 is WNHNN and CDR2 is SYGVQD (reference sequence). This CDR3 is 15 amino acids long.

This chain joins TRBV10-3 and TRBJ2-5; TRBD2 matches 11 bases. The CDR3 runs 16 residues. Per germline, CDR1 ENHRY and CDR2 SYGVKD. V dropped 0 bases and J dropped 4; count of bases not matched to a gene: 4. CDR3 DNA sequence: TGTGCCATCAGTGAGTCGAGTAGCGGGAGGGGAGAGACCCAGTACTTC. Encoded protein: CAISESSSGRGETQYF.

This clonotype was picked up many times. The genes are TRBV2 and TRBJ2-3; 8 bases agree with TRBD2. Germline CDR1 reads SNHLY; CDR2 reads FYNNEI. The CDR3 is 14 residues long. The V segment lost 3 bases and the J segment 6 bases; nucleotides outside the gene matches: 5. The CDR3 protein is CASSDPGGADTQYF. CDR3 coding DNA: TGTGCCAGCAGTGATCCGGGGGGGGCGGATACGCAGTATTTT.

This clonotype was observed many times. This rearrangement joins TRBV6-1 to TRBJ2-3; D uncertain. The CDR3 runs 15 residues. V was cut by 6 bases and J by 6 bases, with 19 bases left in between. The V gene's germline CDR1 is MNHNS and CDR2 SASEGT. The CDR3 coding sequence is TGTGCCAGCAGAATAAATAGTGATGTTGCTGATACGCAGTATTTT. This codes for CASRINSDVADTQYF.

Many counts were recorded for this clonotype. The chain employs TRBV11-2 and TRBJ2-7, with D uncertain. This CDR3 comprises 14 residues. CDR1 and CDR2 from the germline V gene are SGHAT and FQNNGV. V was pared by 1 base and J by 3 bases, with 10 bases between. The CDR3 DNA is TGTGCCAGCAGCTTAGGCTCTGGGAACTACGAGCAGTACTTC. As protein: CASSLGSGNYEQYF.

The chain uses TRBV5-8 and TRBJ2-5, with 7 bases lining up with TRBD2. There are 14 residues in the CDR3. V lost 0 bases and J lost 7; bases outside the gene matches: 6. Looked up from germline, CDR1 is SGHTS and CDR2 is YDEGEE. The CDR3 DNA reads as TGTGCCAGCAGCTTGGAGGGAGGGCGATCGACCCAGTACTTC. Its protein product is CASSLEGGRSTQYF.